This is a list of T cell receptor beta chains from one sample in a study of shared clonotypes between healthy human individuals. Generated by immunoSEQ multiplex PCR, the TCRdb table keeps only in-frame clones and is missing some. The data contain 1.6 million or so clones, approximately 96% of them singletons. The sequencing input was naive CD4+ T cells sorted from blood. The receptors stem from a man aged 30-40 years in good health. Each CDR3 is given with its conserved first and last residue. The D gene is left open where the match is weak. Not all rows give a size; the values are once, few, many and, for expanded clones, a class.

abundance | d_gene | j_gene | v_gene | CDR3aa | CDR3nt
. | TRBD1 | TRBJ2-7 | TRBV28 | CASVGSRDRNSYEQYF | TGTGCCAGCGTGGGCTCCCGGGACAGGAACTCCTACGAGCAGTACTTC
. | TRBD1 | TRBJ2-2 | TRBV28 | CASVRTGGTGELFF | TGTGCCAGCGTCCGGACAGGGGGCACCGGGGAGCTGTTTTTT
. | . | TRBJ2-3 | TRBV15 | CATSNGRITDTQYF | TGTGCCACCAGCAACGGGCGGATCACAGATACGCAGTATTTT
. | . | TRBJ1-4 | TRBV12-2 | CASRPRQGTNEKLFF | TGTGCAAGTCGCCCCAGACAGGGGACTAATGAAAAACTGTTTTTT
. | TRBD1 | TRBJ2-2 | TRBV10-1 | CASRGTGPTGELFF | TGCGCCAGTAGGGGGACAGGGCCCACCGGGGAGCTGTTTTTT
. | TRBD2 | TRBJ2-2 | TRBV6-1 | CASSGLAGGSTGELFF | TGTGCCAGCAGTGGACTAGCGGGAGGTAGCACCGGGGAGCTGTTTTTT
. | . | TRBJ1-2 | TRBV9 | CASSVTAVRDGYTF | TGTGCCAGCAGCGTAACAGCCGTTCGGGATGGCTACACCTTC
once | . | TRBJ1-4 | TRBV18 | CASSSNSASNEKLFF | TGTGCCAGCTCATCAAACAGTGCGTCTAATGAAAAACTGTTTTTT
. | . | TRBJ1-5 | TRBV6-5 | CASSYSSRGQPQHF | TGTGCCAGCAGTTACTCGAGTCGGGGTCAGCCCCAGCATTTT
. | TRBD2 | TRBJ2-1 | TRBV5-1 | CASSLAATGGNYNEQFF | TGCGCCAGCAGCTTGGCCGCTACGGGGGGTAACTACAATGAGCAGTTCTTC